Below, 17 T cell receptor beta chains from the same sample are listed, as sequenced in a study of blood T cell repertoires in COVID-19 (dated by TCRdb to about 2020). The protocol used for the library was the immunoSEQ multiplex PCR assay. TCRdb's version of the immuneACCESS table is confined to in-frame rearrangements and falls short of the full clone set. An unresolved V gene accounts for under half of the shortfall where checked; the remainder is of unknown origin. The table for this sample lists 70,000 or so clones; around 83% of them were counted only once. The ten top clones hold approximately 35% of the sample. Sequencing used peripheral blood. The receptors originated from a woman of 80 years or more with active or convalescent COVID-19.

The chain links TRBV15 to TRBJ2-7, with 9 positions matching TRBD1. Germline V CDR1 and CDR2: LNHNV, YYDKDF (reference sequence). Unmatched junction bases numbered 17, after V lost 1 base and J lost 4 bases. The CDR3 is made up of 19 amino acids. The DNA of the CDR3 is TGTGCCACCAGCAGAGGACGGTGGCCAAGGACAGGGGAAAGTTACGAGCAGTACTTC. Translation: CATSRGRWPRTGESYEQYF.

V usage is TRBV5-1 and J usage is TRBJ2-3; D may be TRBD1 (5 bases). CDR1 and CDR2 from the germline V gene are SGHRS and YFSETQ. V lost 4 bases and J lost 0, with 15 bases in between. The CDR3 sequence is 16 residues long. The CDR3 region is CASSRTRADSTDTQYF. Here the CDR3 DNA reads TGCGCCAGCAGCCGAACCAGGGCGGATAGCACAGATACGCAGTATTTT.

V usage is TRBV30 and J usage is TRBJ1-6; 10 bases are a match to TRBD1. The junction had 10 bases not matched to a gene; V was cut back by 8 bases and J by 9 bases. Germline V CDR1 and CDR2: GTSNPN, SVGIG (reference sequence). CDR3 length: 14 residues. For the CDR3, the DNA is TGTGCCCTAACCGGGACAGGGGTAACTTCACCCCTCCACTTT. Protein sequence: CALTGTGVTSPLHF.

CDR3 DNA sequence: TGTGCCAGCAGCCTAAGGGTAGCGGGGGGGGGAGAGACCCAGTACTTC. Its protein product is CASSLRVAGGGETQYF. V usage is TRBV3-1 (or the pseudogene TRBV3-2) and J usage is TRBJ2-5; 11 positions agree with TRBD2. The CDR3 sequence is 16 residues long. CDR1 and CDR2 (germline): LGHDT, YNNKEL (reference sequence). The V gene end was trimmed by 4 bases and the J gene end by 4 bases; junction bases not matched to a gene: 8.

The chain joins TRBV23-1 to TRBJ2-2; D ambiguous. TRBV23-1 is filed as an ORF, its function uncertain. CDR3 length: 13 residues. Trimming took 5 bases from V and 4 from J, leaving 8 bases between them. The CDR3 loop reads CASSFRVTGELFF. The CDR3 DNA reads as TGCGCCAGCAGTTTCCGGGTCACCGGGGAGCTGTTTTTT.

The chain combines TRBV19 with TRBJ2-5; a possible D gene is TRBD2 (5 bases). Germline assignment: CDR1 LNHDA and CDR2 SQIVND (reference sequence). Trimming took 3 bases from V and 5 from J, leaving 10 bases between them. CDR3 length: 13 amino acids. The DNA of the CDR3 is TGTGCCAGTAGTATCCTAGCCCGGGAGACCCAGTACTTC. The encoded protein is CASSILARETQYF. Looking up the rest from reference TRBV19 and TRBJ2-5 gives the full variable domain: DGGITQSPKYLFRKEGQNVTLSCEQNLNHDAMYWYRQDPGQGLRLIYYSQIVNDFQKGDIAEGYSVSREKKESFPLTVTSAQKNPTAFYLCASSILARETQYFGPGTRLLVL.

This sequence joins TRBV27 and TRBJ1-4; 7 bases agree with TRBD1. Germline V lookup: CDR1 MNHEY, CDR2 SMNVEV (reference sequence). This CDR3 contains 16 residues. Trimming cost V 3 bases and J 6 bases; bases outside gene matches: 10. The CDR3 DNA follows: TGTGCCAGCAGTTTTCGCCTGGGACAGACCTATGAAAAACTGTTTTTT. It translates to CASSFRLGQTYEKLFF. The full variable domain, completed using reference TRBV27 and TRBJ1-4, is EAQVTQNPRYLITVTGKKLTVTCSQNMNHEYMSWYRQDPGLGLRQIYYSMNVEVTDKGDVPEGYKVSRKEKRNFPLILESPSPNQTSLYFCASSFRLGQTYEKLFFGSGTQLSVL.

V and J are TRBV4-3 and TRBJ1-1; a weak D match, TRBD1 (6 bases). This CDR3 has 17 amino acids. Trimming shortened V by 4 bases and J by 1 base, and 19 bases separated the two germline ends. The V gene's germline CDR1 is LGHNA and CDR2 YSLEER. The CDR3 DNA is TGCGCCAGCAGCCCACAACCGAAGGCAGGGGCGAACACTGAAGCTTTCTTT. It codes for CASSPQPKAGANTEAFF.

The J gene is TRBJ1-1, the V gene TRBV19, with 7 bases aligning to TRBD1. The CDR3 consists of 15 residues. J was trimmed by 0 bases and V by 7 bases; bases with no gene match: 8. The germline V gene encodes CDR1 LNHDA and CDR2 SQIVND (reference sequence). CDR3 sequence: CASNGNTGVNTEAFF. CDR3 nucleotides: TGTGCCAGTAACGGTAACACAGGGGTGAACACTGAAGCTTTCTTT.

The rearrangement joins TRBV2 to TRBJ2-2; 10 bases fit TRBD1. The CDR3 extends over 14 amino acids. With V trimmed by 6 bases and J by 7 bases, 5 bases remained unmatched. CDR1 and CDR2 (germline): SNHLY, FYNNEI. In DNA form, the CDR3 reads TGTGCCAGCAGGGGACAGGGGTTTGTCGGGGAGCTGTTTTTT. It encodes CASRGQGFVGELFF.

The chain recombines TRBV20-1 with TRBJ2-7; 9 nucleotides line up with TRBD1. Looked up from germline, CDR1 is DFQATT and CDR2 is SNEGSKA (reference sequence). The CDR3 has 13 residues. J was trimmed by 7 bases and V by 3 bases; bases with no gene match: 7. CDR3 protein: CSASGTGSKEQYF. The CDR3 coding sequence is TGCAGTGCTAGTGGGACAGGGTCCAAGGAGCAGTACTTC.

CDR3 amino acids: CASRPGASNSGELFF. The CDR3 DNA sequence: TGTGCCAGCAGACCCGGTGCTAGCAACTCCGGGGAGCTGTTTTTT. The chain combines TRBV11-2 with TRBJ2-2; tentatively, D is TRBD2 (5 bases). With 6 bases removed from V and 6 bases from J, the gap between germline ends came to 17 bases. This CDR3 comprises 15 residues. Germline loops: CDR1 SGHAT, CDR2 FQNNGV.

The gene calls are TRBV19 and TRBJ2-7; maybe TRBD1 (5 bases). Trimming stripped 3 bases from V and 2 bases from J, with 11 bases between. This CDR3 has 14 residues. From germline, CDR1 is LNHDA and CDR2 SQIVND (reference sequence). CDR3 sequence: CASSIPTVPYEQYF. Here the CDR3 DNA reads TGTGCCAGTAGTATCCCGACAGTTCCCTACGAGCAGTACTTC.

The chain joins TRBV19 to TRBJ1-2; the match to TRBD1 covers 9 bases. V shed 1 base, J shed 8 bases, and the junction held 5 bases outside the gene matches. Germline V gene data show CDR1 as LNHDA and CDR2 as SQIVND (reference sequence). CDR3 length equals 14 residues. The CDR3 DNA sequence: TGTGCCAGTAGTATAGGACAGGGGGTACGGGGCTACACCTTC. As protein: CASSIGQGVRGYTF.

The chain is built from TRBV4-1 and TRBJ2-7; no definite D call. V was trimmed by 4 bases and J by 0 bases, leaving 7 bases between them. This CDR3 has 13 amino acids. The germline V gene encodes CDR1 MGHRA and CDR2 YSYEKL. The CDR3 DNA follows: TGCGCCAGCAGCCCAGATAACTCCTACGAGCAGTACTTC. Translation gives CASSPDNSYEQYF.

This chain connects TRBV11-2 to TRBJ2-3, with D possibly matching TRBD2 (6 bases). CDR3 length: 15 residues. The V gene's germline CDR1 is SGHAT and CDR2 FQNNGV. The V gene lost 3 bases and the J gene lost 3 bases, with 13 bases spanning the gap. CDR3 in DNA: TGTGCCAGCAGCTTGGCGGGGCTCGGTACAGATACGCAGTATTTT. As protein: CASSLAGLGTDTQYF.

The chain is built from TRBV9 and TRBJ1-1; 8 bases line up with TRBD1. V shed 4 bases and J 4 bases; nucleotides not matched to a gene: 9. Germline V gene data show CDR1 as SGDLS and CDR2 as YYNGEE. This CDR3 contains 15 residues. The CDR3 is CASSSFGQGGTEAFF. In nucleotides, the CDR3 is TGTGCCAGCAGCTCCTTTGGACAGGGAGGCACTGAAGCTTTCTTT.